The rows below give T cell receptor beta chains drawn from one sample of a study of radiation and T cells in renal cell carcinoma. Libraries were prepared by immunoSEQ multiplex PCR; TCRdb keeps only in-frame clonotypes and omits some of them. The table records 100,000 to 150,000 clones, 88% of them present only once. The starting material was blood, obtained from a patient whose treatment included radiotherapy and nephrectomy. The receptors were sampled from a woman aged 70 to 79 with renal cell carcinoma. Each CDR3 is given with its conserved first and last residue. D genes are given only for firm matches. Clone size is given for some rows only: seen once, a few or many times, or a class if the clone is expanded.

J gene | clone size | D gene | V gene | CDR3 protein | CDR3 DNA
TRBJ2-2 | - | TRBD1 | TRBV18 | CASSPGQGNTGELFF | TGTGCCAGCTCACCGGGACAGGGCAACACCGGGGAGCTGTTTTTT
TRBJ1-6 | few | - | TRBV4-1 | CASSQEVRNSPLHF | TGCGCCAGCAGCCAAGAAGTACGGAATTCACCCCTCCACTTT
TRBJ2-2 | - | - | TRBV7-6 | CASSLAVDTGELFF | TGTGCCAGCAGCTTAGCGGTAGACACCGGGGAGCTGTTTTTT
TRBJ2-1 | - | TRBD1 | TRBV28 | CASSLTGQGDNDFF | TGTGCCAGCAGCCTGACGGGACAGGGAGATAACGACTTCTTC
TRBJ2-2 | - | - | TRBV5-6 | CASSFDRYRELFF | TGTGCCAGCAGCTTCGACCGCTATAGGGAGCTGTTTTTT
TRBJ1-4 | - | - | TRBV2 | CASSESWGRAATNEKLFF | TGTGCCAGCAGCGAGAGTTGGGGGAGGGCCGCAACTAATGAAAAACTGTTTTTT
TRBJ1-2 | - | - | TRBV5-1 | CASSSNTGTDYGYTF | TGCGCCAGCAGCTCAAATACCGGGACGGATTATGGCTACACCTTC
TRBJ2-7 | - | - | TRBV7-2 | CASSLSSYEQYF | TGTGCCAGCAGCCTCAGCTCCTACGAGCAGTACTTC
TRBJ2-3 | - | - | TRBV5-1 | CASSQGGVTDTQYF | TGCGCCAGCAGCCAGGGTGGGGTAACAGATACGCAGTATTTT
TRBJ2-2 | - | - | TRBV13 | CASSRTANTGELFF | TGTGCCAGCAGCCGGACAGCGAACACCGGGGAGCTGTTTTTT
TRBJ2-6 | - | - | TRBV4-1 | CASSQVGANVLTF | TGCGCCAGCAGCCAAGTGGGGGCCAACGTCCTGACTTTC
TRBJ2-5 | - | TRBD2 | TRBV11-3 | CASSLGVAGAQETQYF | TGTGCCAGCAGCTTAGGGGTAGCGGGGGCCCAAGAGACCCAGTACTTC
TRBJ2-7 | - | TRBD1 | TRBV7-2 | CASSHGQGEQYF | TGTGCCAGCAGCCACGGACAGGGAGAGCAGTACTTC
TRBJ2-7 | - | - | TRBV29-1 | CSATDPGYEQYF | TGTAGCGCGACGGACCCTGGGTACGAGCAGTACTTC
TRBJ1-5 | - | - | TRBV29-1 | CSVADRNNQPQHF | TGCAGCGTTGCTGACAGGAACAATCAGCCCCAGCATTTT
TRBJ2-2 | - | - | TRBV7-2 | CASSFDLNTGELFF | TGTGCCAGCAGCTTTGATCTCAACACCGGGGAGCTGTTTTTT
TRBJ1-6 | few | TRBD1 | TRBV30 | CAWSAGGQGYSPLHF | TGTGCCTGGAGTGCGGGGGGACAGGGGTACTCACCCCTCCACTTT
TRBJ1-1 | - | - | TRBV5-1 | CASSLGRGTEAFF | TGCGCCAGCAGCTTGGGTAGAGGTACTGAAGCTTTCTTT
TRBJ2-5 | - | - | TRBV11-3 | CASSLAGGQETQYF | TGTGCCAGCAGCTTAGCTGGGGGGCAGGAGACCCAGTACTTC
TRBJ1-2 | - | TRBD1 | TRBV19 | CASSMVQGDYGYTF | TGTGCCAGTAGTATGGTTCAGGGGGACTATGGCTACACCTTC
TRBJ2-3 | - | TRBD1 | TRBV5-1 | CASSTSDRGTDTQYF | TGCGCCAGCAGCACCTCGGACAGGGGAACAGATACGCAGTATTTT
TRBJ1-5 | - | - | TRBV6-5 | CASSYTGTAGGQPQHF | TGTGCCAGCAGTTACACCGGAACAGCTGGGGGTCAGCCTCAGCATTTT
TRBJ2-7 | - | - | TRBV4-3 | CASSQTHGTSYEQYF | TGCGCCAGCAGCCAAACCCACGGGACGTCCTACGAGCAGTACTTC
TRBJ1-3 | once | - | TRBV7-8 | CASSLNRGNTIYF | TGTGCCAGCAGCTTAAATAGGGGTAACACCATATATTTT
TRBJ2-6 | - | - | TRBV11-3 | CASSLNPTNVLTF | TGTGCCAGCAGCTTAAACCCTACCAACGTCCTGACTTTC
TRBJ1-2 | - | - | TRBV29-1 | CSVDSGLAGGYTF | TGCAGCGTTGACTCGGGGCTCGCCGGTGGCTACACCTTC
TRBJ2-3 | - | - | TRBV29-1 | CSVGTDTQYF | TGCAGCGTTGGTACAGATACGCAGTATTTT
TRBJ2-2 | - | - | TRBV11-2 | CASSPKTGGGADTGELFF | TGTGCCAGCAGCCCCAAGACTGGAGGGGGCGCGGACACCGGGGAGCTGTTTTTT
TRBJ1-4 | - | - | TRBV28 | CASSLNPEKLFF | TGTGCCAGCAGTTTAAATCCAGAAAAACTGTTTTTT
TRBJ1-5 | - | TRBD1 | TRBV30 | CACQQGAQPQHF | TGTGCCTGCCAACAGGGGGCTCAGCCCCAGCATTTT
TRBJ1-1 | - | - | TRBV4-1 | CASSLRTPAEGNTEAFF | TGCGCCAGCAGCTTAAGGACCCCCGCCGAGGGGAACACTGAAGCTTTCTTT
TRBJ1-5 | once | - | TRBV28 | CASSPLAGGNQPQHF | TGTGCCAGCAGTCCTCTGGCCGGTGGGAATCAGCCCCAGCATTTT
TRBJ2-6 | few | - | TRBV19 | CAGPRAPFISGANVLTF | TGTGCGGGCCCCAGGGCCCCCTTCATCTCTGGGGCCAACGTCCTGACTTTC
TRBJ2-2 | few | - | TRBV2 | CASSEQGLGGPGELFF | TGTGCCAGCAGTGAACAGGGACTGGGAGGCCCCGGGGAGCTGTTTTTT
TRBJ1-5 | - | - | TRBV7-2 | CASSLGFGGYSNQPQHF | TGTGCCAGCAGCTTAGGGTTTGGAGGGTATAGCAATCAGCCCCAGCATTTT
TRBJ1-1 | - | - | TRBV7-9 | CASSLTGRTEAFF | TGTGCCAGCAGCTTAACAGGACGGACTGAAGCTTTCTTT
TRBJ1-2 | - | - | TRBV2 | CASSERLYGYTF | TGTGCCAGCAGTGAGAGGCTTTATGGCTACACCTTC
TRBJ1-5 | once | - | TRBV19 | CASSKIWSSNQPQHF | TGTGCCAGTAGTAAAATTTGGAGTTCCAATCAGCCCCAGCATTTT
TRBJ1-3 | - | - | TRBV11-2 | CASSATGSGNTIYF | TGTGCCAGCAGCGCGACGGGCTCTGGAAACACCATATATTTT
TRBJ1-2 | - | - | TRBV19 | CASSPEGGIYGYTF | TGTGCCAGTAGTCCCGAGGGGGGCATCTATGGCTACACCTTC
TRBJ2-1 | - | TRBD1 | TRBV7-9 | CASSPSRDRGPEQFF | TGTGCCAGCAGCCCTTCCCGGGACAGGGGGCCTGAGCAGTTCTTC
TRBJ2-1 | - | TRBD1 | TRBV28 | CATIGGTGSYNEQFF | TGTGCCACTATTGGGGGGACAGGTTCCTACAATGAGCAGTTCTTC
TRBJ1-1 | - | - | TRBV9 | CASSVEGNTEAFF | TGTGCCAGCAGCGTAGAGGGGAACACTGAAGCTTTCTTT
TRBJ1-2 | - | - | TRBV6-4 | CASKLGIRFDLDGYTF | TGTGCCAGCAAGTTGGGGATAAGGTTCGACCTCGATGGCTACACCTTC
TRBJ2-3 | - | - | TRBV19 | CATRGGMTDTQYF | TGTGCCACCCGAGGGGGAATGACAGATACGCAGTATTTT
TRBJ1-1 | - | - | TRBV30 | CAWSVAGPPEAEAFF | TGTGCCTGGAGTGTCGCGGGGCCTCCGGAGGCTGAAGCTTTCTTT
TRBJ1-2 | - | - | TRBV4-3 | CASSTRDTYGYTF | TGCGCCAGCAGCACCCGGGACACCTATGGCTACACCTTC
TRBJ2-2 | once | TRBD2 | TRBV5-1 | CASSLLLAGTGELFF | TGCGCCAGCAGCTTGTTACTAGCGGGGACCGGGGAGCTGTTTTTT
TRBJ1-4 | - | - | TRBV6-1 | CATREWRINEKLFF | TGTGCCACTCGGGAGTGGAGGATTAATGAAAAACTGTTTTTT
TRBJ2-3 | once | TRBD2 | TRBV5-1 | CASSLAQRGNTDTQYF | TGCGCCAGCAGCTTGGCCCAGCGGGGGAACACAGATACGCAGTATTTT
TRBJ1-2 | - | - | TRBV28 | CASSGGAGRIGYTF | TGTGCCAGCAGCGGGGGGGCTGGACGTATTGGCTACACCTTC
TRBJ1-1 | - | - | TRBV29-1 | CSVSQAAEAFF | TGCAGCGTTTCCCAGGCGGCTGAAGCTTTCTTT
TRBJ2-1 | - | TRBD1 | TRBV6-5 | CASSFGQGRYDEQFF | TGTGCCAGCAGTTTTGGACAGGGACGGTACGATGAGCAGTTCTTC
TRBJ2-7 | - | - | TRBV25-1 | CASNRDGTYEQYF | TGTGCCAGCAACCGGGACGGGACCTACGAGCAGTACTTC
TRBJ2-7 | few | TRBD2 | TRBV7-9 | CASSPSRWGRGGWKEQYF | TGTGCCAGCAGCCCAAGCCGATGGGGCCGGGGGGGCTGGAAAGAGCAGTACTTC